This entry lists 26 T cell receptor beta chains sequenced from one sample in a study of shared clonotypes between healthy human individuals. This table comes from immunoSEQ multiplex PCR, and its TCRdb copy is limited to in-frame clones, with some not included. This sample carries roughly 680,000 clones, over 55% of them seen once, and the ten largest clones take under 2%. The sample consisted of memory CD4+ T cells sorted from blood. Subset given: CD45RA-negative fraction. The receptor source for this set is a woman aged 25 to 45 in good health.

The V and J genes are TRBV11-3 and TRBJ2-1; unclear D gene. Germline V gene lookup returns CDR1 SGHNT and CDR2 YENEEA. The CDR3 length is 15 residues. Between the trimmed V and J ends, which lost 3 bases and 8 bases, there was a span of 17 bases. This CDR3 is CASSLGNGPADEQFF. The CDR3 DNA reads as TGTGCCAGCAGCTTGGGTAATGGACCGGCGGATGAGCAGTTCTTC.

The chain is built from TRBV5-1 and TRBJ1-3; TRBD1 is a possible D gene (5 bases). Germline CDR1 is SGHRS and CDR2 is YFSETQ. Trimming took 0 bases from V and 2 from J, leaving 21 bases between them. This CDR3 is 19 amino acids long. The CDR3 protein is CASSLDIPGRSRAGNTIYF. CDR3 sequence (DNA): TGCGCCAGCAGCTTGGACATTCCGGGACGCTCTCGCGCTGGAAACACCATATATTTT.

V usage is TRBV28 and J usage is TRBJ1-2; D not certain. Germline CDR1 MDHEN, CDR2 SYDVKM. CDR3 size: 14 residues. Deletions cut 2 bases from V and 4 bases from J, with 11 bases between. CDR3 sequence (DNA): TGTGCCAGCAGTTTAATAGCAGTGGGCTATGGCTACACCTTC. It translates to CASSLIAVGYGYTF.

This chain uses TRBV4-2 with TRBJ1-1; D not resolved. CDR1 and CDR2 (germline): LGHNA, YNFKEQ. Trimming removed 3 bases at V and 3 bases at J, with 17 bases between. The CDR3 consists of 16 residues. The CDR3 DNA reads as TGTGCCAGCAGCCACCCCACGTTCGAGAGGGACACTGAAGCTTTCTTT. Encoded protein: CASSHPTFERDTEAFF.

V usage is TRBV6-6 and J usage is TRBJ2-3, with no clear D. Trimming stripped 7 bases from V and 5 bases from J, with 10 bases between. This CDR3 has 12 residues. The germline CDR1 and CDR2 sequences are MNHNY and SVGAGI (reference sequence). The CDR3 region has the DNA TGTGCCAGCACCAGAGGCAAAGATACGCAGTATTTT. Its protein is CASTRGKDTQYF.

Remarks on this clone: One end of the junction varies from germline; a read error may be responsible. This rearrangement joins TRBV11-2 to TRBJ2-7, with a possible D match to TRBD1 (6 bases). Germline CDR1 SGHAT, CDR2 FQNNGV. The CDR3 is made up of 15 amino acids. The CDR3 loop reads CASSPGRQVTYEQYF. Here the CDR3 DNA reads TGCGCCAGCAGCCCGGGAAGACAGGTAACCTACGAGCAGTACTTC.

CDR3 nucleotide sequence: TGTGCCAGCTCACGGCTGGGGGATCAGCCCCAGCATTTT. Protein: CASSRLGDQPQHF. The chain uses TRBV18 and TRBJ1-5; TRBD1 is a possible D gene (5 bases). The CDR3 has 13 residues. Deletions cut 4 bases from V and 5 bases from J, with 9 bases between. Germline CDR1 and CDR2: KGHSH and LQKENI.

This clone was seen once. V and J are TRBV5-6 and TRBJ1-3; TRBD1 might be the D (6 bases). Germline V gives CDR1 SGHDT, CDR2 YYEEEE. This CDR3 contains 14 residues. Trimming cost V 6 bases and J 2 bases, with 12 bases left between them. CDR3 region: CASKERGTGNTIYF. The CDR3 bases are TGTGCCAGCAAGGAAAGGGGGACTGGAAACACCATATATTTT.

In the case of this clone: The same CDR3 is also encoded by other DNA sequences in this sample. The J gene is TRBJ2-1, the V gene TRBV2, with 13 bases matching TRBD2. J lost 7 bases, V lost 6 bases, and 6 bases had no gene match. The germline gives CDR1 SNHLY, CDR2 FYNNEI. The CDR3 consists of 15 residues. The chain's CDR3 is CASSKLAGGPNEQFF. The CDR3 bases are TGTGCCAGCAGCAAACTAGCGGGAGGGCCAAATGAGCAGTTCTTC.

This clone was observed once. This chain joins TRBV9 and TRBJ2-7; 7 bases are a match to TRBD1. V was clipped by 4 bases and J by 5 bases; unmatched bases: 9. This CDR3 is built from 14 residues. The germline CDR1 and CDR2 sequences are SGDLS and YYNGEE. The CDR3 coding sequence is TGTGCCAGCAGCCCCCAGGGACAGAGTAACGAGCAGTACTTC. Its translation: CASSPQGQSNEQYF. The full variable domain, in which reference TRBV9 and TRBJ2-7 provide the parts outside the CDR3, is DSGVTQTPKHLITATGQRVTLRCSPRSGDLSVYWYQQSLDQGLQFLIQYYNGEERAKGNILERFSAQQFPDLHSELNLSSLELGDSALYFCASSPQGQSNEQYFGPGTRLTVT.

The chain uses TRBV18 and TRBJ2-7; D is perhaps TRBD2 (6 bases). CDR1 KGHSH and CDR2 LQKENI come from the germline V gene. The CDR3 sequence is 13 residues long. Trimming stripped 6 bases from V and 4 bases from J, with 13 bases between. CDR3: CASSLNGGYEQYF. The CDR3 DNA sequence: TGTGCCAGCTCGCTCAATGGGGGGTACGAGCAGTACTTC.

V is TRBV7-8 and J is TRBJ1-4; D call uncertain. The V end lost 1 base, the J end lost 7 bases, and 7 bases lay between the germline ends. The CDR3 length is 13 residues. In germline, CDR1 is SGHVS, CDR2 FQNEAQ. The CDR3 sequence: CASSLGRVEKLFF. CDR3 nucleotides: TGTGCCAGCAGCTTAGGGCGGGTTGAAAAACTGTTTTTT.

The genes are TRBV9 and TRBJ2-7; no definite D call. Per germline, CDR1 SGDLS and CDR2 YYNGEE. The CDR3 is 16 amino acids. Trimming removed 4 bases from V and 0 bases from J, with 17 bases in between. The CDR3: CASSSREARRSYEQYF. DNA of the CDR3: TGTGCCAGCAGCTCCAGAGAGGCCAGACGCTCCTACGAGCAGTACTTC. Looking up the rest from reference TRBV9 and TRBJ2-7 gives the full variable domain: DSGVTQTPKHLITATGQRVTLRCSPRSGDLSVYWYQQSLDQGLQFLIQYYNGEERAKGNILERFSAQQFPDLHSELNLSSLELGDSALYFCASSSREARRSYEQYFGPGTRLTVT.

The chain links TRBV5-6 to TRBJ2-7, with TRBD1 matching over 11 bases. Looked up from germline, CDR1 is SGHDT and CDR2 is YYEEEE. CDR3 length equals 15 residues. The trim removed 4 bases at V and 0 bases at J, leaving 3 bases unmatched. The CDR3 region is CASSPGTGGSYEQYF. Written as DNA, the CDR3 is TGTGCCAGCAGCCCCGGGACAGGGGGCTCCTACGAGCAGTACTTC.

The gene calls are TRBV18 and TRBJ1-1; D is unclear. Trimming cost V 5 bases and J 1 base, with 14 bases left between them. This CDR3 region has 15 residues. Germline CDR1 and CDR2: KGHSH and LQKENI. The DNA of the CDR3 is TGTGCCAGCTCATACGAAAAGACCACGAACACTGAAGCTTTCTTT. It translates to CASSYEKTTNTEAFF.

The chain combines TRBV7-8 with TRBJ1-3; the D is unclear. The CDR3 runs to 16 residues. The germline V gene encodes CDR1 SGHVS and CDR2 FQNEAQ. V was shortened by 1 base and J by 0 bases, with 10 bases between the two germline ends. DNA for the CDR3: TGTGCCAGCAGCTTAGTTATGTCGGCCTCTGGAAACACCATATATTTT. Encoded protein: CASSLVMSASGNTIYF. Based on the CDR3 plus reference TRBV7-8 and TRBJ1-3, the full variable domain is GAGVSQSPRYKVAKRGQDVALRCDPISGHVSLFWYQQALGQGPEFLTYFQNEAQLDKSGLPSDRFFAERPEGSVSTLKIQRTQQEDSAVYLCASSLVMSASGNTIYFGEGSWLTVV.

The chain carries TRBV11-2 and TRBJ2-7; D is ambiguous. Per germline, CDR1 SGHAT and CDR2 FQNNGV. Trimming left V 4 bases short and J 0 bases short, with 13 bases between. The CDR3 is 15 residues long. The CDR3 nucleotides are TGTGCCAGCAGCTCACCCGGCTGGAGCTCCTACGAGCAGTACTTC. Translated, it gives CASSSPGWSSYEQYF.

This chain links TRBV7-2 with TRBJ2-1, with 7 bases fitting TRBD2. The CDR3 loop spans 15 amino acids. Germline V gene sequence: CDR1 SGHTA, CDR2 FQGNSA. The V and J ends lost 0 bases and 2 bases, in that order; junction bases with no gene match: 1. CDR3: CASSLALAAYNEQFF. The CDR3 DNA is TGTGCCAGCAGCTTAGCTCTAGCGGCCTACAATGAGCAGTTCTTC.

The V call is TRBV7-9, the J call TRBJ1-5; 10 bases fit TRBD1. This CDR3 comprises 16 residues. The ends lost 5 bases at V and 3 bases at J; junction bases unmatched: 7. Germline V lookup: CDR1 SEHNR, CDR2 FQNEAQ (reference sequence). CDR3 sequence reads: CASSRDRGGNNQPQHF. The CDR3 nucleotides read TGTGCCAGCAGCCGGGACAGGGGAGGGAACAATCAGCCCCAGCATTTT.

The rearrangement links TRBV6-1 to TRBJ1-3; D is unclear. Trimming left V 6 bases short and J 4 bases short, with 13 bases between. The germline gives CDR1 MNHNS, CDR2 SASEGT. The CDR3 has 14 residues. This CDR3 is CASSQDAVGNTIYF. The CDR3 nucleotides are TGTGCCAGCAGCCAGGACGCTGTAGGAAACACCATATATTTT.

This clone appeared a single time. The chain recombines TRBV19 with TRBJ1-5; D is uncertain. Trimming cost V 5 bases and J 0 bases, with 20 bases left between them. The CDR3 sequence is 18 residues long. From germline, CDR1 is LNHDA and CDR2 SQIVND (reference sequence). CDR3 sequence reads: CASSSGQVVGYSNQPQHF. The DNA for the CDR3 is TGTGCCAGTAGTTCAGGTCAGGTAGTGGGTTATAGCAATCAGCCCCAGCATTTT.

This clone was picked up many times. The rearrangement links TRBV11-2 to TRBJ2-3; 11 bases line up with TRBD2. CDR1 is SGHAT, CDR2 FQNNGV, per germline. CDR3 length equals 15 residues. The trim removed 6 bases at V and 6 bases at J, leaving 8 bases unmatched. The CDR3 DNA reads TGTGCCAGCAGTTATACTAGCGGGAGATGGGATACGCAGTATTTT. It encodes CASSYTSGRWDTQYF.

This clone was found a few times. The chain combines TRBV18 with TRBJ2-1; TRBD2 agrees at 8 bases. Germline assignment: CDR1 KGHSH and CDR2 LQKENI. The CDR3 loop spans 17 amino acids. V was pared by 3 bases and J by 0 bases, with 7 bases of the junction left unmatched. CDR3 residues: CASSPNIAGYSYNEQFF. In DNA, the CDR3 is TGTGCCAGCTCACCGAACATAGCGGGGTACTCCTACAATGAGCAGTTCTTC.

The V and J genes are TRBV2 and TRBJ1-3; possible D gene TRBD1, 5 bases. The CDR3 runs 14 residues. V dropped 4 bases and J dropped 4 bases, with 11 bases sitting between them. Germline CDR1 SNHLY, CDR2 FYNNEI. CDR3 sequence (DNA): TGTGCCAGCAGTGGGTCAGGGTCCGGAAACACCATATATTTT. This translates into CASSGSGSGNTIYF.

This clone was found once. Other DNA sequences in this specimen translate into the identical CDR3. V gene TRBV18 combines with J gene TRBJ2-2; weak D call: TRBD2 (5 bases). The CDR3 totals 13 residues. With 2 bases removed from V and 5 bases from J, the gap between germline ends came to 6 bases. From germline, CDR1 is KGHSH and CDR2 LQKENI. CDR3 in DNA: TGTGCCAGCTCACCAAGAGGGACCGGGGAGCTGTTTTTT. It yields the protein CASSPRGTGELFF.

The V gene is TRBV27, the J gene TRBJ2-2; D gene ambiguous. CDR1 and CDR2 (germline): MNHEY, SMNVEV (reference sequence). Between the trimmed V and J ends, which lost 7 bases and 8 bases, there was a span of 11 bases. The CDR3 sequence is 12 residues long. Here the CDR3 DNA reads TGTGCCAGCACCCGAGTTTTGGGGGAGCTGTTTTTT. It translates to CASTRVLGELFF.